The present TCR beta chain was sequenced within a study of blood T cell repertoires in COVID-19 (TCRdb year 2020). About the study as a whole: The collaborator samples originated in the United States, Italy and Spain and spanned the acute and convalescent phases of COVID-19. The prospective study material was composed of cDNA or gDNA derived from T cells, B-cell-depleted T cells, or PBMCs. The dataset comprised deeply sampled blood TCRbeta repertoires from subjects exposed to, actively infected with, or recovered from COVID-19. A freely available public database, intended as a resource for researchers studying the immune response to SARS-CoV-2, is where the repertoires were released. The samples were drawn from two sources: the first 160 participants of the ongoing ImmuneRACE study, and 1,200 or so subjects contributed by 6 global collaborators. Sample metadata almost always included a de-identified subject ID, COVID-19 status, age in years and sex. Where HLA class I and class II types were available, the types were taken from metadata supplied by the sample provider, not from assay-based typing. The study at large found these results: The amount of clinical and demographic metadata varied by source and participant and was provided uncurated.

The immunoSEQ Assay, a bias-controlled multiplex PCR, was used to amplify TCRbeta CDR3 regions from genomic DNA. Per the original workflow: Within the assay, amplification of reference gene primers was used to estimate how many nucleated cells each sample contained. To quantify the absolute abundance of each unique TCRbeta CDR3 rearrangement, sequence reads were collapsed and filtered. Productive Simpson clonality was computed per sample as the square root of Simpson's diversity index over productive rearrangements. TCRdb retrieved this table from immuneACCESS and kept in-frame rearrangements only. Not all clones are present; in checked studies, unresolved V genes account for under half, and no reason is known for the remainder. V and J calls and clone size come straight from that table; D and trimming were deduced from the DNA. Recorded for this sample are 250,000 to 350,000 clones; around four fifths of them occurred a single time. Together, the top ten hold less than 4.5% of the sample.

Whole blood was collected in K2EDTA tubes by collaborating institutions according to the institutions' own protocols. Collaborator samples were shipped for TCRbeta analysis as frozen whole blood, isolated PBMCs, or DNA extracted from either sample type. The germline ends are 11 bases apart after V is trimmed by 2 bases and J by 1 base. Taken from cysteine to phenylalanine, the CDR3 has 15 residues. Left in the record is the CDR3 DNA by itself, 45 bases read in frame from the first base. In the germline V gene, CDR1 corresponds to MNHNS and CDR2 to SASEGT. About this clone itself: Its antigen remains undetermined. No base-level quality is on record; no much larger clone is a single base apart.

The sequence joins TRBV6-1 to TRBJ2-5; confidence is insufficient to name the D gene. Sequences were obtained from peripheral blood. The source is a woman aged 50 to 60 with active or convalescent COVID-19. In nucleotide form, the sequence is TGTGCCAGCAGTGAATCCCAGACACGCCAAGAGACCCAGTACTTC. Its coded protein is CASSESQTRQETQYF.